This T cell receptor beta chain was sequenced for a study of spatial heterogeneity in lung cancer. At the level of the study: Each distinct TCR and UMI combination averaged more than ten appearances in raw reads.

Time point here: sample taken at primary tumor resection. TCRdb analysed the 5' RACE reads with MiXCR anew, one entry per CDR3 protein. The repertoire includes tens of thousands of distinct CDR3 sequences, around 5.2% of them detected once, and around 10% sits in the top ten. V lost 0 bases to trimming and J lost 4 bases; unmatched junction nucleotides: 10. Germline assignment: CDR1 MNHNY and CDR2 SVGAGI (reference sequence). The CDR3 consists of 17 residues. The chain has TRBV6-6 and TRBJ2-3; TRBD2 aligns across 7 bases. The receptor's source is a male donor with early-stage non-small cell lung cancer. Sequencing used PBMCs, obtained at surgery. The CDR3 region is CASSYSTGGSAPDTQYF. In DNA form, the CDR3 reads TGTGCCAGCAGTTACTCGACCGGCGGGAGTGCGCCAGATACGCAGTATTTT.